This T cell receptor beta chain was identified in a study of T cells in Graves' hyperthyroidism and ophthalmopathy. The V gene end was trimmed by 5 bases and the J gene end by 1 base; junction bases not matched to a gene: 13. This CDR3 spans 17 amino acids. RNA transcripts yielded amplified TCR beta CDR3 regions. During a first-round RT-PCR of the TCR CDR3, the HTBI primer set was used. TCRdb reprocessed the multiplex PCR reads with MiXCR, giving one entry per CDR3 protein. The sample lists hundreds of thousands of distinct CDR3 sequences, approximately 15% occurring once. The gene calls are TRBV12-3 or TRBV12-4 and TRBJ2-5, with 7 bases matching TRBD1. Sequencing was done on a sample of blood. The receptor's source is a woman younger than 30 with Graves' hyperthyroidism. CDR3 residues: CASSPLKGQNIQETQYF. In DNA form, the CDR3 reads TGTGCCAGCAGTCCCCTAAAGGGACAGAACATCCAAGAGACCCAGTACTTC.